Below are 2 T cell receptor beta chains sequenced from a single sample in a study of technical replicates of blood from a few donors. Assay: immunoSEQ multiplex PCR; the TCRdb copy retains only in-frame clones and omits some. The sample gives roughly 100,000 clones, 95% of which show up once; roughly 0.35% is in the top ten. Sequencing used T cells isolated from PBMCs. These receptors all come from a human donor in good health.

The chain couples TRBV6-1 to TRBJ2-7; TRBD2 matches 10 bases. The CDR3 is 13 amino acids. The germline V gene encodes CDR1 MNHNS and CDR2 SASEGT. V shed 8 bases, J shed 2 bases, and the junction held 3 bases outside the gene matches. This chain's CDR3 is CASVTSGAYEQYF. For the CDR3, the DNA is TGTGCCAGCGTCACTAGCGGGGCCTACGAGCAGTACTTC.

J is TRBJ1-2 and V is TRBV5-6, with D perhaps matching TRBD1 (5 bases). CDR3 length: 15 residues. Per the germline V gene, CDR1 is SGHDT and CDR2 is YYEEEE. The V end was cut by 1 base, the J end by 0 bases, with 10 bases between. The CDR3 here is CASSLWSGPNYGYTF. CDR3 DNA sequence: TGTGCCAGCAGCTTGTGGTCAGGGCCTAACTATGGCTACACCTTC.